This is a list of T cell receptor beta chains from one sample in a study of blood T cell repertoires in COVID-19. Using immunoSEQ multiplex PCR, the repertoire was profiled, and TCRdb retains in-frame clones only, with some absent. The table lists 330,000 or so clones, roughly 90% of them singletons. Material for sequencing was peripheral blood. Receptor source: a man under 40 with COVID-19, enrolled during active disease. The conserved cysteine and the conserved F or W are not part of the CDR3 here.

v_gene	j_gene	CDR3aa
TRBV11-3	TRBJ2-1	ASSLEEGPSSYNEQF
TRBV6-4	TRBJ1-1	ASKADRAGTEAF
TRBV19	TRBJ1-2	ASSIPTGRYYT
TRBV6-5	TRBJ1-1	ASSYNRDTEAF
TRBV3-1/TRBV3-2	TRBJ2-3	ASSPPGRRSTDTQY
TRBV23-1	TRBJ1-2	ASSRSGFWDRCCRCYT
TRBV29-1	TRBJ2-1	SVEDHRGRYNEQF
TRBV27	TRBJ1-1	ASSLYRDQTEAF
TRBV19	TRBJ1-1	ASSMDIGRPRKEAF
TRBV28	TRBJ1-2	ASNQVYYGYT
TRBV7-2	TRBJ2-1	ASSWTVYNEQF
TRBV9	TRBJ2-3	ASSVLGGGGAADTQY
TRBV19	TRBJ1-1	ASSPRGGGPRSSEAF
TRBV11-3	TRBJ2-2	ASSPRLTGELF
TRBV9	TRBJ1-2	ASSVAAGTTEGYT
TRBV23-1	TRBJ2-6	ASLQTGGAPGANVLT
TRBV30	TRBJ1-3	AWSFGTAGNTIY
TRBV13	TRBJ2-1	ASSRTSDYNEQF
TRBV19	TRBJ2-2	ASSIGTGRTGELF
TRBV27	TRBJ1-6	ASTSGTGSVNSPLH
TRBV7-2	TRBJ1-2	ASSLQGSVMGYT
TRBV13	TRBJ2-3	ASSLSGFDTQY
TRBV7-3	TRBJ2-1	ASSLDFGEQF
TRBV27	TRBJ2-7	ASSITGVSYEQY